This T cell receptor beta chain appears in the sequencing data of a study of CD8 T cells in ankylosing spondylitis. This clonotype has a count of ten or more. No antigen is known for it. Study-level findings and limits: Several of the motif variants were reported before in synovial fluid and blood from reactive arthritis. Matched ankylosing spondylitis synovial fluid reportedly contained a significantly enriched population of disease-linked clones. A TCR beta motif of fewer than ten highly homologous variants seemed to mark ankylosing spondylitis blood. Disease-linked clones proved CD8+ and comparatively uncommon in peripheral blood.

Germline V gene lookup returns CDR1 SGHTA and CDR2 FQGNSA. V shed 2 bases and J shed 10 bases, with 9 bases lying between them. This CDR3 comprises 12 residues. MiXCR, applied by TCRdb to the 5' RACE reads, yields one record per CDR3 protein. The top ten hold around 28% of the sample, which has approximately 25,000 distinct CDR3 sequences, roughly 17% seen once. The clonotype originates from a male donor with ankylosing spondylitis or in good health (not recorded which). Sequencing was carried out using blood. The chain uses TRBV7-2 and TRBJ2-1; D gene uncertain. The CDR3 reads CASSLLYGEQFF. In DNA form, the CDR3 reads TGTGCCAGCAGCTTACTTTACGGAGAGCAGTTCTTC.